This is a list of T cell receptor beta chains from one sample in a study of T cell responses to AZD1222 COVID-19 vaccine. TCRdb's table, derived via immunoSEQ multiplex PCR, lists solely in-frame clones and lacks some. This repertoire shows more than 80,000 clones, roughly nine tenths found once; its top ten account for 2.5%. This sample comprised peripheral blood, obtained 28 days after the second AZD1222 dose. These receptors originate from an adult who received the AZD1222 COVID-19 vaccine. The CDR3 runs from the conserved cysteine through the conserved F or W. The D gene is left open where the match is weak. Clone size, where shown, is once, few, many, or a class for clones that have expanded.

clone_size: .; d_call: .; j_call: TRBJ2-1; v_call: TRBV9; cdr3_aa: CASSVGDLKDGEQFF; cdr3_nt: TGTGCCAGCAGCGTAGGGGACCTTAAAGATGGTGAGCAGTTCTTC
clone_size: .; d_call: .; j_call: TRBJ2-3; v_call: TRBV7-6; cdr3_aa: CASSFTLQGLDTQYF; cdr3_nt: TGTGCCAGCAGCTTTACCCTCCAAGGGCTCGATACGCAGTATTTT
clone_size: .; d_call: .; j_call: TRBJ1-5; v_call: TRBV6-1; cdr3_aa: CASSEAPEGFSQPQHF; cdr3_nt: TGTGCCAGCAGTGAAGCGCCAGAAGGGTTTAGTCAGCCCCAGCATTTT
clone_size: .; d_call: TRBD1; j_call: TRBJ1-2; v_call: TRBV15; cdr3_aa: CATSTQDEQGYGYTF; cdr3_nt: TGTGCCACCAGCACCCAAGACGAACAGGGGTATGGCTACACCTTC
clone_size: .; d_call: .; j_call: TRBJ2-7; v_call: TRBV9; cdr3_aa: CASSVAPEFYEQYF; cdr3_nt: TGTGCCAGCAGCGTAGCGCCAGAGTTCTACGAGCAGTACTTC
clone_size: .; d_call: TRBD2; j_call: TRBJ2-3; v_call: TRBV5-1; cdr3_aa: CASSLGLAGGNTDTQYF; cdr3_nt: TGCGCCAGCAGCTTGGGCCTAGCGGGAGGGAACACAGATACGCAGTATTTT
clone_size: .; d_call: .; j_call: TRBJ2-3; v_call: TRBV5-6; cdr3_aa: CASSLAPGSTDTQYF; cdr3_nt: TGTGCCAGCAGCTTGGCGCCAGGGAGCACAGATACGCAGTATTTT
clone_size: .; d_call: TRBD1; j_call: TRBJ2-7; v_call: TRBV30; cdr3_aa: CAWRFRQGLDEQYF; cdr3_nt: TGTGCCTGGAGGTTCAGACAGGGGCTCGACGAGCAGTACTTC
clone_size: .; d_call: TRBD2; j_call: TRBJ2-1; v_call: TRBV14; cdr3_aa: CASSQGAGGLLENEQFF; cdr3_nt: TGTGCCAGCAGCCAAGGAGCGGGGGGGCTGCTTGAGAATGAGCAGTTCTTC
clone_size: .; d_call: .; j_call: TRBJ1-1; v_call: TRBV5-1; cdr3_aa: CASSLQQAGTEAFF; cdr3_nt: TGCGCCAGCAGCTTGCAACAGGCCGGCACTGAAGCTTTCTTT
clone_size: .; d_call: .; j_call: TRBJ1-5; v_call: TRBV27; cdr3_aa: CASRLGGSNQPQHF; cdr3_nt: TGTGCCAGCAGACTCGGGGGGAGCAATCAGCCCCAGCATTTT
clone_size: once; d_call: TRBD1; j_call: TRBJ2-7; v_call: TRBV12-5; cdr3_aa: CASGLWDRVREQYF; cdr3_nt: TGTGCTAGTGGTTTGTGGGACAGGGTCAGGGAGCAGTACTTC
clone_size: .; d_call: .; j_call: TRBJ1-2; v_call: TRBV6-1; cdr3_aa: CASSEGLHLANYGYTF; cdr3_nt: TGTGCCAGCAGTGAAGGGTTACACCTAGCTAACTATGGCTACACCTTC
clone_size: .; d_call: .; j_call: TRBJ1-2; v_call: TRBV19; cdr3_aa: CASTPTVSDYGYTF; cdr3_nt: TGTGCCAGTACCCCAACAGTTTCGGACTATGGCTACACCTTC
clone_size: .; d_call: TRBD2; j_call: TRBJ2-2; v_call: TRBV27; cdr3_aa: CASSSLAGGGTGELFF; cdr3_nt: TGTGCCAGCAGTTCCCTAGCGGGAGGGGGCACCGGGGAGCTGTTTTTT
clone_size: .; d_call: TRBD2; j_call: TRBJ2-1; v_call: TRBV10-3; cdr3_aa: CAIGGTSGAPGEQFF; cdr3_nt: TGTGCCATCGGGGGTACTAGCGGGGCACCCGGGGAGCAGTTCTTC
clone_size: .; d_call: .; j_call: TRBJ1-1; v_call: TRBV7-9; cdr3_aa: CASSYPANTEAFF; cdr3_nt: TGTGCCAGCAGTTACCCGGCGAACACTGAAGCTTTCTTT
clone_size: .; d_call: TRBD1; j_call: TRBJ1-3; v_call: TRBV10-3; cdr3_aa: CAISKVGPGGLLTGNTIYF; cdr3_nt: TGTGCCATCAGTAAAGTCGGGCCAGGGGGCCTCCTCACTGGAAACACCATATATTTT
clone_size: .; d_call: .; j_call: TRBJ2-2; v_call: TRBV29-1; cdr3_aa: CSVPQQGTGGTGELFF; cdr3_nt: TGCAGCGTTCCCCAACAGGGTACTGGAGGCACCGGGGAGCTGTTTTTT
clone_size: .; d_call: .; j_call: TRBJ1-4; v_call: TRBV7-9; cdr3_aa: CASSLGVGTPTNEKLFF; cdr3_nt: TGTGCCAGCAGCTTAGGGGTGGGGACACCGACTAATGAAAAACTGTTTTTT
clone_size: .; d_call: TRBD1; j_call: TRBJ1-2; v_call: TRBV5-1; cdr3_aa: CASSAGDSNYGYTF; cdr3_nt: TGCGCCAGCAGCGCTGGGGACAGTAACTATGGCTACACCTTC
clone_size: few; d_call: TRBD1; j_call: TRBJ2-5; v_call: TRBV3-1/TRBV3-2; cdr3_aa: CASSQMTGVQETQYF; cdr3_nt: TGTGCCAGCAGCCAGATGACAGGGGTTCAAGAGACCCAGTACTTC
clone_size: .; d_call: TRBD1; j_call: TRBJ2-5; v_call: TRBV19; cdr3_aa: CASSTTGGEETQYF; cdr3_nt: TGTGCCAGTAGTACGACAGGGGGTGAAGAGACCCAGTACTTC
clone_size: .; d_call: .; j_call: TRBJ1-5; v_call: TRBV7-9; cdr3_aa: CASSLTSDQPQHF; cdr3_nt: TGTGCCAGCAGCTTAACTAGCGATCAGCCCCAGCATTTT
clone_size: .; d_call: .; j_call: TRBJ2-1; v_call: TRBV2; cdr3_aa: CASTVAAYNEQFF; cdr3_nt: TGTGCCAGCACTGTAGCGGCATACAATGAGCAGTTCTTC
clone_size: .; d_call: TRBD1; j_call: TRBJ2-7; v_call: TRBV7-9; cdr3_aa: CASSRDRGSNEQYF; cdr3_nt: TGTGCCAGCAGCCGGGACAGGGGGAGCAACGAGCAGTACTTC
clone_size: few; d_call: .; j_call: TRBJ1-2; v_call: TRBV5-6; cdr3_aa: CASSSVGGHGYTF; cdr3_nt: TGTGCCAGCAGTTCGGTCGGGGGGCATGGCTACACCTTC
clone_size: .; d_call: .; j_call: TRBJ1-1; v_call: TRBV5-8; cdr3_aa: CASSFLKTDKNTEAFF; cdr3_nt: TGTGCCAGCAGCTTCCTGAAGACAGACAAGAACACTGAAGCTTTCTTT
clone_size: .; d_call: .; j_call: TRBJ2-7; v_call: TRBV6-1; cdr3_aa: CASSEVGSRGGYEQYF; cdr3_nt: TGTGCCAGCAGTGAAGTCGGCTCCCGAGGTGGATACGAGCAGTACTTC
clone_size: .; d_call: .; j_call: TRBJ1-2; v_call: TRBV21-1; cdr3_aa: CASSKPIFRVSKDSGYTF; cdr3_nt: TGTGCCAGCAGCAAACCAATTTTCCGGGTCTCCAAGGACTCTGGCTACACCTTC
clone_size: .; d_call: TRBD2; j_call: TRBJ2-3; v_call: TRBV3-1/TRBV3-2; cdr3_aa: CASRGSGGFGDTQYF; cdr3_nt: TGTGCCAGCAGGGGTAGCGGGGGGTTTGGAGATACGCAGTATTTT
clone_size: .; d_call: TRBD1; j_call: TRBJ1-1; v_call: TRBV2; cdr3_aa: CASSEASGQWTTEAFF; cdr3_nt: TGTGCCAGCAGTGAAGCTTCGGGACAGTGGACCACTGAAGCTTTCTTT
clone_size: .; d_call: TRBD1; j_call: TRBJ1-4; v_call: TRBV27; cdr3_aa: CASSFWDRRDEKLFF; cdr3_nt: TGTGCCAGCAGTTTTTGGGACAGGAGGGATGAAAAACTGTTTTTT
clone_size: .; d_call: .; j_call: TRBJ2-5; v_call: TRBV7-6; cdr3_aa: CASSFTGETQYF; cdr3_nt: TGTGCCAGCAGCTTCACAGGGGAGACCCAGTACTTC
clone_size: .; d_call: .; j_call: TRBJ2-7; v_call: TRBV27; cdr3_aa: CASSPSSSISSYEQYF; cdr3_nt: TGTGCCAGCAGTCCCTCTAGCTCTATAAGCTCCTACGAGCAGTACTTC
clone_size: .; d_call: .; j_call: TRBJ1-4; v_call: TRBV2; cdr3_aa: CASSEFLEKLFF; cdr3_nt: TGTGCCAGCAGTGAATTTCTGGAAAAACTGTTTTTT
clone_size: .; d_call: .; j_call: TRBJ1-2; v_call: TRBV6-5; cdr3_aa: CASTPGTSGYTF; cdr3_nt: TGTGCCAGCACCCCGGGAACCTCTGGCTACACCTTC
clone_size: once; d_call: TRBD1; j_call: TRBJ1-4; v_call: TRBV7-9; cdr3_aa: CASSLGTGSYEKLFF; cdr3_nt: TGTGCCAGCAGCTTAGGGACAGGGTCCTATGAAAAACTGTTTTTT
clone_size: .; d_call: .; j_call: TRBJ2-3; v_call: TRBV3-1/TRBV3-2; cdr3_aa: CASSHVQNTQYF; cdr3_nt: TGTGCCAGCAGCCACGTACAGAATACGCAGTATTTT
clone_size: .; d_call: .; j_call: TRBJ1-2; v_call: TRBV30; cdr3_aa: CAWSQQGPGSYTF; cdr3_nt: TGTGCCTGGAGCCAACAGGGACCGGGGAGCTACACCTTC
clone_size: .; d_call: TRBD2; j_call: TRBJ2-3; v_call: TRBV3-1/TRBV3-2; cdr3_aa: CASSQGKWGLATDTQYF; cdr3_nt: TGTGCCAGCAGCCAAGGAAAGTGGGGACTAGCGACAGATACGCAGTATTTT
clone_size: .; d_call: TRBD1; j_call: TRBJ1-3; v_call: TRBV19; cdr3_aa: CASSLGTGALSGNTIYF; cdr3_nt: TGTGCCAGTAGTCTCGGGACAGGGGCGCTCTCTGGAAACACCATATATTTT
clone_size: .; d_call: .; j_call: TRBJ1-1; v_call: TRBV5-6; cdr3_aa: CASRRFLRRWAFF; cdr3_nt: TGTGCCAGCAGACGTTTCTTACGAAGATGGGCTTTCTTT
clone_size: .; d_call: .; j_call: TRBJ2-7; v_call: TRBV27; cdr3_aa: CASSLLIGSYEQYF; cdr3_nt: TGTGCCAGCAGTTTACTCATTGGTTCCTACGAGCAGTACTTC
clone_size: .; d_call: TRBD1; j_call: TRBJ1-4; v_call: TRBV5-3; cdr3_aa: CARSLVGTGRMREKLFF; cdr3_nt: TGTGCCAGAAGCTTGGTAGGGACAGGGAGGATGAGGGAAAAACTGTTTTTT
clone_size: once; d_call: .; j_call: TRBJ2-5; v_call: TRBV4-3; cdr3_aa: CASSQDRGQTQYF; cdr3_nt: TGCGCCAGCAGCCAAGATCGAGGACAGACCCAGTACTTC
clone_size: .; d_call: .; j_call: TRBJ1-2; v_call: TRBV4-2; cdr3_aa: CASSQGGGGYGYTF; cdr3_nt: TGTGCCAGCAGCCAAGGTGGGGGCGGGTATGGCTACACCTTC
clone_size: once; d_call: .; j_call: TRBJ1-4; v_call: TRBV4-1; cdr3_aa: CASSQGGGDWNEKLFF; cdr3_nt: TGCGCCAGCAGCCAAGGGGGTGGGGATTGGAATGAAAAACTGTTTTTT
clone_size: .; d_call: .; j_call: TRBJ2-7; v_call: TRBV2; cdr3_aa: CASSELVLYEQYF; cdr3_nt: TGTGCCAGCAGTGAGTTAGTACTCTACGAGCAGTACTTC
clone_size: .; d_call: .; j_call: TRBJ1-2; v_call: TRBV12-3/TRBV12-4; cdr3_aa: CASSRDTFYGYTF; cdr3_nt: TGTGCCAGCAGTCGGGACACCTTCTATGGCTACACCTTC
clone_size: .; d_call: TRBD2; j_call: TRBJ2-7; v_call: TRBV3-1/TRBV3-2; cdr3_aa: CASSQASGRGYEQYF; cdr3_nt: TGTGCCAGCAGCCAAGCTAGCGGGAGGGGATACGAGCAGTACTTC
clone_size: .; d_call: .; j_call: TRBJ2-5; v_call: TRBV3-1/TRBV3-2; cdr3_aa: CASSQVISQETQYF; cdr3_nt: TGTGCCAGCAGCCAAGTGATAAGCCAAGAGACCCAGTACTTC